This T cell receptor (beta chain) was recovered during a study of technical replicates of blood from a few donors. This clone was detected once. The V segment lost 0 bases and the J segment 10 bases; nucleotides outside the gene matches: 5. The CDR3 length is 15 residues. Germline assignment: CDR1 MGHRA and CDR2 YSYEKL. Repertoires were generated with immunoSEQ multiplex PCR, while TCRdb's copy carries only in-frame clones and drops some. The repertoire holds fewer than 90,000 clones, with 85% to 95% as singletons. The clonotype was recovered from a human donor in good health. The sample taken for sequencing was T cells isolated from PBMCs. The rearrangement uses TRBV4-1 and TRBJ1-6; 8 positions agree with TRBD1. CDR3 nucleotides: TGCGCCAGCAGCCAAGACAGGGGGCGCCGATCACCCCTCCACTTT. It translates to CASSQDRGRRSPLHF.